Shown below are 28 T cell receptor beta chains from a single sample sequenced in a study of CD8 T cells in ankylosing spondylitis. TCRdb reanalysed the 5' RACE reads using MiXCR and keeps one entry per CDR3 protein. The table has 250,000 to 300,000 distinct CDR3 sequences, 18% seen once. Sequencing was done on a sample of blood, either unsorted or a sorted T cell fraction (not recorded which). These receptors were taken from a male donor with ankylosing spondylitis or in good health (not recorded which).

The chain has TRBV9 and TRBJ2-2; D gene uncertain. Germline loops: CDR1 SGDLS, CDR2 YYNGEE. Trimming pared 0 bases from V and 7 bases from J, leaving 4 bases between. This CDR3 has 12 amino acids. In DNA form, the CDR3 reads TGTGCCAGCAGCGTAGAGGGCGGGGAGCTGTTTTTT. It specifies CASSVEGGELFF. Using reference TRBV9 and TRBJ2-2 for the parts outside the CDR3, the full variable domain is DSGVTQTPKHLITATGQRVTLRCSPRSGDLSVYWYQQSLDQGLQFLIQYYNGEERAKGNILERFSAQQFPDLHSELNLSSLELGDSALYFCASSVEGGELFFGEGSRLTVL.

In DNA form, the CDR3 reads TGTGCCAGCAACTGGAAAGGGGCGGGAGAGCAGTACTTC. This encodes CASNWKGAGEQYF. This sequence joins TRBV27 and TRBJ2-7, with D possibly being TRBD2 (6 bases). Deletions cut 7 bases from V and 7 bases from J, with 17 bases between. This CDR3 contains 13 residues. Germline CDR1 reads MNHEY; CDR2 reads SMNVEV (reference sequence).

The rearrangement uses TRBV5-6 and TRBJ2-3; 8 nucleotides agree with TRBD2. Germline trimming cut 4 bases from V and 7 bases from J; bases unmatched to any gene: 8. In germline, CDR1 is SGHDT, CDR2 YYEEEE. The CDR3 contains 14 residues. The CDR3 region is CASSISGSGNTQYF. CDR3 in DNA: TGTGCCAGCAGCATAAGCGGGAGTGGAAATACGCAGTATTTT.

A few counts support this clonotype. The V gene is TRBV21-1, the J gene TRBJ2-7; the listed D gene, TRBD2, was not tested against the DNA. TRBV21-1 is reported as a pseudogene. The CDR3 length is 15 residues. CDR3 nucleotide sequence: TGTGCCAGCAGCAAAGCGCTTCGGGATGGACCCGAGCAGTACTTC. Protein sequence: CASSKALRDGPEQYF.

This clonotype was counted between two and nine times. The chain couples TRBV6-2 or TRBV6-3 to TRBJ2-3; D is undetermined. CDR1 is MNHEY, CDR2 SVGEGT, per germline. V lost 7 bases and J lost 2, with 19 bases in between. The CDR3 runs 16 residues. The CDR3 is CASNPSTYEITDTQYF. The CDR3 region has the DNA TGTGCCAGCAACCCCTCCACGTATGAGATCACAGATACGCAGTATTTT.

The sample holds one count of this clonotype. The chain couples TRBV3-1 to TRBJ2-1; 7 bases fit TRBD2. CDR3 size: 17 residues. Germline CDR1 reads LGHDT; CDR2 reads YNNKEL (reference sequence). The ends lost 0 bases at V and 3 bases at J; junction bases unmatched: 8. The CDR3 region is CASSQDLLVAGYNEQFF. As DNA, the CDR3 is TGTGCCAGCAGCCAAGATCTATTGGTAGCGGGCTACAATGAGCAGTTCTTC.

The chain carries TRBV7-9 and TRBJ1-2, with a possible D match to TRBD1 (6 bases). CDR1 and CDR2 (germline): SEHNR, FQNEAQ (reference sequence). Trimming stripped 4 bases from V and 3 bases from J, with 18 bases between. This CDR3 region has 16 residues. DNA for the CDR3: TGTGCCAGCAGCTCACTACAGGGCGGGGAAGACTATGGCTACACCTTC. The encoded protein is CASSSLQGGEDYGYTF. Variable domain in full (rest from reference TRBV7-9 and TRBJ1-2): DTGVSQNPRHKITKRGQNVTFRCDPISEHNRLYWYRQTLGQGPEFLTYFQNEAQLEKSRLLSDRFSAERPKGSFSTLEIQRTEQGDSAMYLCASSSLQGGEDYGYTFGSGTRLTVV.

The chain couples TRBV7-2 to TRBJ1-1, with D maybe TRBD1 (6 bases). CDR3 length equals 14 residues. V shed 0 bases and J shed 4 bases, with 9 bases lying between them. CDR1 is SGHTA and CDR2 is FQGNSA in the germline V gene. The CDR3: CASSLAAGATEAFF. In nucleotides, the CDR3 is TGTGCCAGCAGCTTAGCGGCGGGGGCCACTGAAGCTTTCTTT.

The chain couples TRBV4-1 to TRBJ2-1; 12 nucleotides match TRBD2. This CDR3 has 16 amino acids. V shed 2 bases, J shed 4 bases, and the junction held 3 bases outside the gene matches. Per the germline V gene, CDR1 is MGHRA and CDR2 is YSYEKL. The CDR3 DNA reads as TGCGCCAGCAGCCAACACGGGACTAGCGGGTACAATGAGCAGTTCTTC. Translating it yields CASSQHGTSGYNEQFF.

This clonotype was detected many times. The rearrangement links TRBV7-9 to TRBJ2-3; weak D call: TRBD2 (5 bases). Looked up from germline, CDR1 is SEHNR and CDR2 is FQNEAQ (reference sequence). The CDR3 loop spans 15 amino acids. Trimming took off 2 bases at V and 6 bases at J, with 15 bases between the two ends. For the CDR3, the DNA is TGTGCCAGCAGCTTAAGGCTAGCTGAGTCGGATACGCAGTATTTT. Translation: CASSLRLAESDTQYF.

This clonotype was counted a few times. The V and J genes are TRBV6-1 and TRBJ2-7; possibly TRBD2 for D (6 bases). Germline CDR1 MNHNS, CDR2 SASEGT. V was cut by 5 bases and J by 2 bases, with 13 bases left in between. This CDR3 region has 14 residues. The CDR3 region has the DNA TGTGCCAGCAGTCCCCCCAGCGGGCCCTACGAGCAGTACTTC. It specifies CASSPPSGPYEQYF.

The chain recombines TRBV4-1 with TRBJ1-1, with D perhaps TRBD1 (6 bases). Germline assignment: CDR1 MGHRA and CDR2 YSYEKL. V lost 4 bases and J 4 bases, leaving 13 bases between the germline ends. The CDR3 sequence is 14 residues long. CDR3 in amino acids: CASSLSGEATEAFF. The CDR3 DNA follows: TGCGCCAGCAGCCTCTCAGGGGAGGCCACTGAAGCTTTCTTT.

Here the CDR3 reads CASSQVGETQYF. The CDR3 bases are TGTGCCAGCAGCCAAGTAGGGGAGACCCAGTACTTC. The chain carries TRBV11-2 and TRBJ2-5; D gene uncertain. The V end lost 5 bases, the J end lost 5 bases, and 9 bases lay between the germline ends. The CDR3 is 12 amino acids. Germline V gene sequence: CDR1 SGHAT, CDR2 FQNNGV.

This clonotype was seen only a few times. V gene TRBV29-1 combines with J gene TRBJ2-7, with a tentative D call TRBD1 (5 bases). Trimming took off 4 bases at V and 2 bases at J, with 9 bases between the two ends. CDR3 length: 12 residues. CDR1 is SQVTM, CDR2 ANQGSEA, per germline. The CDR3 protein is CSVAGNPYEQYF. The CDR3 DNA follows: TGCAGCGTTGCAGGGAACCCCTACGAGCAGTACTTC.

The V and J genes are TRBV6-6 and TRBJ2-3; D perhaps matches TRBD2 (6 bases). Trimming shortened V by 7 bases and J by 5 bases, and 13 bases separated the two germline ends. Germline V gives CDR1 MNHNY, CDR2 SVGAGI (reference sequence). This CDR3 is built from 13 residues. For the CDR3, the DNA is TGTGCCAGCATTCCGGGAGAACGAGATACGCAGTATTTT. Translated: CASIPGERDTQYF.

The V gene is TRBV4-3, the J gene TRBJ2-1, with a tentative D call TRBD2 (5 bases). CDR1 and CDR2 from the germline V gene are LGHNA and YSLEER. The CDR3 sequence is 16 residues long. V dropped 0 bases and J dropped 7 bases, with 16 bases sitting between them. CDR3 sequence: CASSQDWRGPSNEQFF. As DNA, the CDR3 is TGCGCCAGCAGCCAAGATTGGCGAGGGCCGAGTAATGAGCAGTTCTTC.

This clonotype showed up just a few times. This chain joins TRBV27 and TRBJ2-4; possible D gene TRBD2, 7 bases. Per germline, CDR1 MNHEY and CDR2 SMNVEV (reference sequence). With 2 bases removed from V and 1 base from J, the gap between germline ends came to 12 bases. The CDR3 loop spans 16 amino acids. CDR3 bases: TGTGCCAGCAGTTTAATCGGGGGGCTTGCCAAAAACATTCAGTACTTC. It translates to CASSLIGGLAKNIQYF.

This clonotype was counted many times. The DNA for the CDR3 is TGCAGCGTTGAACCACCAGGGCTAGCGGGCTACAATGAGCAGTTCTTC. Its protein product is CSVEPPGLAGYNEQFF. The chain combines TRBV29-1 with TRBJ2-1; 8 bases map to TRBD2. The germline CDR1 and CDR2 sequences are SQVTM and ANQGSEA. This CDR3 spans 16 amino acids. Unmatched junction bases numbered 9, after V lost 2 bases and J lost 3 bases.

This chain uses TRBV27 with TRBJ2-7; tentative D call: TRBD2 (6 bases). Germline lookup yields CDR1 MNHEY and CDR2 SMNVEV (reference sequence). The CDR3 runs to 13 residues. Deletions cut 6 bases from V and 2 bases from J, with 11 bases between. CDR3 coding DNA: TGTGCCAGCAGAAGCGGGCTAACCTACGAGCAGTACTTC. Encoded protein: CASRSGLTYEQYF.

This clonotype came up many times. This chain connects TRBV28 to TRBJ2-7; 11 nucleotides match TRBD2. Germline CDR1 reads MDHEN; CDR2 reads SYDVKM. This CDR3 contains 16 residues. After removal of 7 bases from V and 3 bases from J, the junction contained 11 bases not matched to a gene. CDR3 nucleotides: TGTGCCAGCACCCGACCCTTAGCGGGAGGGAACTACGAGCAGTACTTC. Translation: CASTRPLAGGNYEQYF. Full variable domain (remainder filled in from reference TRBV28 and TRBJ2-7): DVKVTQSSRYLVKRTGEKVFLECVQDMDHENMFWYRQDPGLGLRLIYFSYDVKMKEKGDIPEGYSVSREKKERFSLILESASTNQTSMYLCASTRPLAGGNYEQYFGPGTRLTVT.

V is TRBV5-5 and J is TRBJ1-2, with D uncertain. Trimming cost V 5 bases and J 5 bases, with 16 bases left between them. The CDR3 has 14 amino acids. The V gene's germline CDR1 is SGHKS and CDR2 YYEKEE (reference sequence). The CDR3 spells CASSFGSGDYGYTF. The CDR3 DNA reads as TGTGCCAGCAGTTTCGGATCCGGGGATTATGGCTACACCTTC.

This clonotype was detected many times. This sequence joins TRBV6-1 and TRBJ2-3; TRBD1 matches at 8 bases. The ends lost 3 bases at V and 5 bases at J; junction bases unmatched: 4. Germline V gene sequence: CDR1 MNHNS, CDR2 SASEGT. This CDR3 comprises 14 residues. CDR3 in DNA: TGTGCCAGCAGTGACAGGGGGCTGGTAGATACGCAGTATTTT. Residues: CASSDRGLVDTQYF.

Here the CDR3 reads CASSSPFSYEQYF. CDR3 in DNA: TGTGCCAGCAGTTCCCCCTTTAGCTACGAGCAGTACTTC. This chain links TRBV27 with TRBJ2-7; the D is unclear. The CDR3 runs 13 residues. V was shortened by 4 bases and J by 3 bases, with 10 bases between the two germline ends. Germline V gene data show CDR1 as MNHEY and CDR2 as SMNVEV (reference sequence).

This chain joins TRBV4-1 and TRBJ2-2; D call uncertain. V shed 0 bases and J shed 0 bases, with 2 bases lying between them. The CDR3 totals 14 residues. Germline values: CDR1 MGHRA, CDR2 YSYEKL. The CDR3 DNA follows: TGCGCCAGCAGCCAAGATGCGAACACCGGGGAGCTGTTTTTT. Translating gives CASSQDANTGELFF.

A remark on this clonotype: The junction and the germline gene differ at one end; a read error may be behind it. The V and J genes are TRBV4-1 and TRBJ2-1; D not resolved. This CDR3 is built from 12 residues. The germline gives CDR1 MGHRA, CDR2 YSYEKL. CDR3 in amino acids: CASNQPGEVQFF. CDR3 DNA: TGCGCCAGCAACCAACCAGGCGAGGTACAGTTCTTC.

The chain couples TRBV11-2 to TRBJ1-5, with D possibly being TRBD1 (6 bases). Germline V gene data show CDR1 as SGHAT and CDR2 as FQNNGV. V was shortened by 0 bases and J by 5 bases, with 11 bases between the two germline ends. The CDR3 totals 15 residues. The CDR3 DNA reads TGTGCCAGCAGCTTAGATCCAGGGGAACATCAGCCCCAGCATTTT. Encoded protein: CASSLDPGEHQPQHF.

This clonotype appeared a few times. This chain joins TRBV7-9 and TRBJ2-7; 7 bases agree with TRBD1. In germline, CDR1 is SEHNR, CDR2 FQNEAQ (reference sequence). Trimming at V came to 5 bases and at J to 2 bases, leaving 9 bases not matched to a gene. The CDR3 runs 15 residues. The DNA of the CDR3 is TGTGCCAGCAGCCAACCCGGGACAGAGCCCTACGAGCAGTACTTC. This sequence encodes CASSQPGTEPYEQYF.

This clonotype was recorded a few times. The gene calls are TRBV10-3 and TRBJ2-7, with 13 bases aligning to TRBD2. Germline CDR1 reads ENHRY; CDR2 reads SYGVKD. The junction had 10 bases not matched to a gene; V was cut back by 6 bases and J by 2 bases. The CDR3 runs 17 residues. CDR3 bases: TGTGCCATCAGGGTTGCATCGGGGACTAGCGGGACCTACGAGCAGTACTTC. Translation: CAIRVASGTSGTYEQYF.